The following is a T cell receptor beta chain sequence with its context. The antigen remains undetermined. It was CD45RO-negative cells, positively selected for CCR7, that made up naive CD8 cells, with terminally differentiated effector memory CD45RA+ cells excluded. Donors included only healthy HIV-negative adults lacking recent acute infections or vaccinations. These data originate in a study of shared clonotypes between healthy human individuals. Study summary: In total, the donors were a couple of women and a few men aged 18 to 49. Study conclusions and caveats: Clonotype sharing among donors likely depends on sequencing depth. The study drew on few donors, limiting represented genetic and exposure-history diversity.

Germline-derived CDR1 and CDR2 are MDHEN and SYDVKM. Trimming shortened V by 5 bases and J by 6 bases, and 11 bases separated the two germline ends. The CDR3 is made up of 12 amino acids. Only in-frame clones appear in the TCRdb table, and some are missing; sequencing was by immunoSEQ multiplex PCR. The data hold nearly 2 million clones, with over 85% observed a single time. This chain joins TRBV28 and TRBJ2-7; D perhaps matches TRBD2 (5 bases). The sample comprised naive CD8+ T cells sorted from blood. This TCR was recovered from a young man in good health. The CDR3 nucleotides are TGTGCCAGCAGTCTCGAGCGGACCGAGCAGTACTTC. Translating gives CASSLERTEQYF.